These 27 T cell receptor beta chains were sequenced from one sample in a study of blood T cell repertoires in COVID-19. The data were produced by immunoSEQ multiplex PCR, yet TCRdb's version contains in-frame clones alone and is incomplete. The profile shows over 35,000 clones, around nine tenths of them singletons. Material for sequencing was peripheral blood. The receptors here all came from a man aged 50-59 years with active COVID-19.

The chain couples TRBV5-4 to TRBJ2-1; possibly TRBD1 for D (5 bases). Trimming left V 1 base short and J 4 bases short, with 9 bases between. There are 14 residues in the CDR3. Germline CDR1 is SGHNT and CDR2 is YYREEE (reference sequence). The chain's CDR3 is CASSLWQGYNEQFF. The CDR3 DNA is TGTGCCAGCAGCTTGTGGCAGGGATACAATGAGCAGTTCTTC.

The rearrangement links TRBV7-2 to TRBJ2-3, with TRBD2 matching over 11 bases. The CDR3 consists of 15 residues. V trimming: 5 bases; J trimming: 4 bases; junction bases outside the gene matches: 5. Germline-derived CDR1 and CDR2 are SGHTA and FQGNSA. This CDR3 is CASSNSGRAADTQYF. Written as DNA, the CDR3 is TGTGCCAGCAGCAATAGCGGGAGGGCCGCAGATACGCAGTATTTT.

The CDR3 DNA follows: TGTGCCAGCGGGACAGGGGGCCGGGAGACCCAGTACTTC. It translates to CASGTGGRETQYF. V usage is TRBV28 and J usage is TRBJ2-5; TRBD1 matches at 12 bases. The V segment lost 8 bases and the J segment 5 bases; nucleotides outside the gene matches: 3. This CDR3 is 13 amino acids long. Germline CDR1 is MDHEN and CDR2 is SYDVKM.

The rearrangement links TRBV5-1 to TRBJ2-1; 9 positions match TRBD2. Germline CDR1 and CDR2: SGHRS and YFSETQ. This CDR3 has 14 amino acids. The J segment lost 8 bases and the V segment lost 4 bases, leaving 7 bases of the junction unmatched. This CDR3 reads CASSGTSSPDEQFF. The CDR3 DNA reads TGCGCCAGCAGCGGGACTAGCTCCCCCGATGAGCAGTTCTTC.

The table lists this clone with a count of one. The rearrangement joins TRBV28 to TRBJ1-6; D gene unclear. This CDR3 contains 18 residues. The germline V gene encodes CDR1 MDHEN and CDR2 SYDVKM. Trimming left V 5 bases short and J 3 bases short, with 20 bases between. The CDR3 DNA sequence: TGTGCCAGCAGTGCACCCCGTGGGCACCCATTCTATAATTCACCCCTCCACTTT. This codes for CASSAPRGHPFYNSPLHF. Drawing the rest from reference TRBV28 and TRBJ1-6, the complete variable domain is DVKVTQSSRYLVKRTGEKVFLECVQDMDHENMFWYRQDPGLGLRLIYFSYDVKMKEKGDIPEGYSVSREKKERFSLILESASTNQTSMYLCASSAPRGHPFYNSPLHFGNGTRLTVT.

This clone was counted a single time. The J gene is TRBJ2-7, the V gene TRBV19; 10 positions agree with TRBD1. The length of the CDR3 is 16 residues. With V trimmed by 5 bases and J by 3 bases, 10 bases remained unmatched. Germline-derived CDR1 and CDR2 are LNHDA and SQIVND (reference sequence). The CDR3, as DNA: TGTGCCAGTAGTGATCCGGGACAGGGGCGCATCTACGAGCAGTACTTC. This gives the protein CASSDPGQGRIYEQYF.

The J gene is TRBJ1-2, the V gene TRBV5-6; 9 bases map to TRBD1. This CDR3 spans 13 amino acids. Unmatched junction bases numbered 5, after V lost 4 bases and J lost 7 bases. Germline CDR1 is SGHDT and CDR2 is YYEEEE. In nucleotides, the CDR3 is TGTGCCAGCAGCCACAGGGGGCGAGGTGGCTACACCTTC. Residues: CASSHRGRGGYTF.

The gene calls are TRBV2 and TRBJ1-2; tentatively, D is TRBD1 (6 bases). Deletions cut 3 bases from V and 4 bases from J, with 9 bases between. CDR3 length equals 13 residues. Per the germline V gene, CDR1 is SNHLY and CDR2 is FYNNEI. The CDR3 coding sequence is TGTGCCAGCAGTGACGGGGGGCTCTATGGCTACACCTTC. Its protein product is CASSDGGLYGYTF.

The gene calls are TRBV27 and TRBJ2-1, with D perhaps TRBD1 (6 bases). Germline-derived CDR1 and CDR2 are MNHEY and SMNVEV (reference sequence). Trimming stripped 2 bases from V and 5 bases from J, with 13 bases between. This CDR3 comprises 15 residues. Here the CDR3 reads CASSLLQGPHNEQFF. For the CDR3, the DNA is TGTGCCAGCAGTTTACTCCAGGGGCCCCACAATGAGCAGTTCTTC.

The chain uses TRBV11-2 and TRBJ2-1; 9 nucleotides line up with TRBD2. Germline CDR1 SGHAT, CDR2 FQNNGV. V gave up 5 bases and J gave up 6 bases; unmatched junction bases: 8. This CDR3 is built from 15 residues. The CDR3 DNA is TGTGCCAGCAGCCCCAGGGGCGGGAGGGCCAATGAGCAGTTCTTC. Translated: CASSPRGGRANEQFF.

As regards this clone: This sample includes further DNA sequences coding for the same CDR3. The chain recombines TRBV2 with TRBJ1-5, with 10 bases fitting TRBD1. The trim removed 5 bases at V and 7 bases at J, leaving 8 bases unmatched. Germline V gives CDR1 SNHLY, CDR2 FYNNEI. The length of the CDR3 is 15 residues. This chain's CDR3 is CASSSTGTGEQPQHF. DNA of the CDR3: TGTGCCAGCAGTTCCACCGGGACAGGGGAACAGCCCCAGCATTTT.

The V call is TRBV5-4, the J call TRBJ2-3, with TRBD2 matching over 7 bases. The CDR3 length is 15 residues. Losses at the gene ends were 0 bases for V and 4 bases for J; bases not matched to a gene: 5. The germline gives CDR1 SGHNT, CDR2 YYREEE (reference sequence). The CDR3 DNA reads as TGTGCCAGCAGCTTGGAGTCTAGCGGCGCAGATACGCAGTATTTT. It codes for CASSLESSGADTQYF.

The chain recombines TRBV18 with TRBJ2-7; 11 nucleotides line up with TRBD2. Germline CDR1 KGHSH, CDR2 LQKENI. The V and J ends lost 1 base and 4 bases, in that order; junction bases with no gene match: 0. The CDR3 spans 14 residues. CDR3 amino acids: CASSPRTSGYEQYF. DNA for the CDR3: TGTGCCAGCTCACCACGGACTAGCGGGTACGAGCAGTACTTC.

The chain uses TRBV4-2 and TRBJ2-1; TRBD2 aligns across 7 bases. The CDR3 contains 16 residues. The V gene end was trimmed by 0 bases and the J gene end by 1 base; junction bases not matched to a gene: 3. Germline loops: CDR1 LGHNA, CDR2 YNFKEQ. Written as DNA, the CDR3 is TGTGCCAGCAGCCAAGACGGCGGGAGATCCTACAATGAGCAGTTCTTC. It encodes CASSQDGGRSYNEQFF.

V gene TRBV6-5 combines with J gene TRBJ1-1, with D unresolved. Trimming took 2 bases from V and 5 from J, leaving 12 bases between them. The CDR3 sequence is 14 residues long. Germline CDR1 is MNHEY and CDR2 is SVGAGI. CDR3 loop: CASSYDVGVTEAFF. The CDR3, as DNA: TGTGCCAGCAGTTACGATGTCGGAGTGACTGAAGCTTTCTTT.

The chain is built from TRBV19 and TRBJ2-5; 7 bases map to TRBD1. In germline, CDR1 is LNHDA, CDR2 SQIVND (reference sequence). The CDR3 is 16 amino acids. Unmatched junction bases numbered 9, after V lost 1 base and J lost 4 bases. The CDR3 protein is CASSIGPRGKGETQYF. Written as DNA, the CDR3 is TGTGCCAGTAGTATAGGTCCCAGGGGGAAGGGAGAGACCCAGTACTTC.

The chain carries TRBV28 and TRBJ2-5; D might be TRBD2 (6 bases). From germline, CDR1 is MDHEN and CDR2 SYDVKM. CDR3 size: 14 residues. The germline V and J ends were trimmed by 6 bases and 2 bases, with 13 bases remaining between them. The CDR3 sequence: CASSRGDGQETQYF. The CDR3 DNA reads as TGTGCCAGCAGCCGCGGGGATGGTCAAGAGACCCAGTACTTC.

The chain joins TRBV27 to TRBJ2-1; TRBD2 aligns across 13 bases. Looked up from germline, CDR1 is MNHEY and CDR2 is SMNVEV (reference sequence). CDR3 size: 19 residues. V dropped 2 bases and J dropped 1; count of bases not matched to a gene: 8. The CDR3 DNA is TGTGCCAGCAGTTTAGAAACTAGCGGGAGGGTGGGGTCCTACAATGAGCAGTTCTTC. Amino acid sequence: CASSLETSGRVGSYNEQFF.

The CDR3 DNA reads as TGTGCCAGCAGTTTATGGGGGCCGAGTACTGAAGCTTTCTTT. It yields the protein CASSLWGPSTEAFF. The chain joins TRBV6-2 or TRBV6-3 to TRBJ1-1; possibly TRBD1 for D (6 bases). CDR3 size: 14 residues. Looked up from germline, CDR1 is MNHEY and CDR2 is SVGEGT. V was pared by 4 bases and J by 5 bases, with 14 bases between.

The rearrangement joins TRBV5-1 to TRBJ1-1; weak D call: TRBD1 (5 bases). The CDR3 loop spans 16 amino acids. The germline CDR1 and CDR2 sequences are SGHRS and YFSETQ. The V end was cut by 0 bases, the J end by 1 base, with 13 bases between. The CDR3 reads CASSLDGGKGNTEAFF. As DNA, the CDR3 is TGCGCCAGCAGCTTGGACGGGGGAAAGGGGAACACTGAAGCTTTCTTT.

This rearrangement joins TRBV10-2 to TRBJ2-7; 7 nucleotides align to TRBD1. This CDR3 is 16 amino acids long. V lost 1 base and J lost 2; bases outside the gene matches: 8. Per germline, CDR1 WSHSY and CDR2 SAAADI. The CDR3 bases are TGCGCCAGCAGTGAGTGGGTTGGGCAGGGGGCCTACGAGCAGTACTTC. Protein sequence: CASSEWVGQGAYEQYF.

This chain uses TRBV28 with TRBJ1-2, with 12 nucleotides matching TRBD1. Germline assignment: CDR1 MDHEN and CDR2 SYDVKM. Unmatched junction bases numbered 2, after V lost 5 bases and J lost 4 bases. This CDR3 region has 14 residues. The CDR3 DNA reads as TGTGCCAGCAGTGTGGGACAGGGGGCCTATGGCTACACCTTC. Its protein product is CASSVGQGAYGYTF.

This clone was observed once. The V and J genes are TRBV6-5 and TRBJ2-1; the match to TRBD2 covers 10 bases. CDR1 MNHEY and CDR2 SVGAGI come from the germline V gene. J lost 0 bases, V lost 10 bases, and 3 bases had no gene match. The CDR3 covers 14 residues. Written as DNA, the CDR3 is TGTGCCACCGGACTAGCGGCCTCCTACAATGAGCAGTTCTTC. Translation: CATGLAASYNEQFF.

This chain links TRBV2 with TRBJ2-5, with D perhaps matching TRBD1 (6 bases). The CDR3 contains 14 residues. Looked up from germline, CDR1 is SNHLY and CDR2 is FYNNEI. V was shortened by 0 bases and J by 1 base, with 6 bases between the two germline ends. CDR3 coding DNA: TGTGCCAGCAGTGAAGCGGACAGCCAAGAGACCCAGTACTTC. It translates to CASSEADSQETQYF. Together with reference TRBV2 and TRBJ2-5, the CDR3 gives the full variable domain: EPEVTQTPSHQVTQMGQEVILRCVPISNHLYFYWYRQILGQKVEFLVSFYNNEISEKSEIFDDQFSVERPDGSNFTLKIRSTKLEDSAMYFCASSEADSQETQYFGPGTRLLVL.

The genes are TRBV28 and TRBJ2-2, with TRBD2 identical over 10 bases. The germline V gene encodes CDR1 MDHEN and CDR2 SYDVKM. The CDR3 is 19 residues long. Germline trimming cut 5 bases from V and 5 bases from J; bases unmatched to any gene: 17. CDR3 region: CASSPHHEAGGPGTGELFF. CDR3 in DNA: TGTGCCAGCAGTCCCCACCATGAAGCGGGAGGGCCGGGGACCGGGGAGCTGTTTTTT. Supplemented by reference TRBV28 and TRBJ2-2, the full variable domain reads DVKVTQSSRYLVKRTGEKVFLECVQDMDHENMFWYRQDPGLGLRLIYFSYDVKMKEKGDIPEGYSVSREKKERFSLILESASTNQTSMYLCASSPHHEAGGPGTGELFFGEGSRLTVL.

The chain recombines TRBV2 with TRBJ2-1, with a possible D match to TRBD2 (6 bases). Trimming stripped 5 bases from V and 0 bases from J, with 11 bases between. CDR3 length: 15 amino acids. Germline V lookup: CDR1 SNHLY, CDR2 FYNNEI. As DNA, the CDR3 is TGTGCCAGCAGTTTGGAGGGCCTCTCCTACAATGAGCAGTTCTTC. This encodes CASSLEGLSYNEQFF.

To note about this clone: One end of the junction fails to match germline, which may point to a read error. The chain uses TRBV3-1 (or the pseudogene TRBV3-2) and TRBJ2-7, with 8 positions matching TRBD2. The germline CDR1 and CDR2 sequences are LGHDT and YNNKEL (reference sequence). The CDR3 spans 12 residues. The CDR3 region has the DNA TGTGCCAGCAGCCAAGAGGGACTAGGCCCACGGTTC. This gives the protein CASSQEGLGPRF.